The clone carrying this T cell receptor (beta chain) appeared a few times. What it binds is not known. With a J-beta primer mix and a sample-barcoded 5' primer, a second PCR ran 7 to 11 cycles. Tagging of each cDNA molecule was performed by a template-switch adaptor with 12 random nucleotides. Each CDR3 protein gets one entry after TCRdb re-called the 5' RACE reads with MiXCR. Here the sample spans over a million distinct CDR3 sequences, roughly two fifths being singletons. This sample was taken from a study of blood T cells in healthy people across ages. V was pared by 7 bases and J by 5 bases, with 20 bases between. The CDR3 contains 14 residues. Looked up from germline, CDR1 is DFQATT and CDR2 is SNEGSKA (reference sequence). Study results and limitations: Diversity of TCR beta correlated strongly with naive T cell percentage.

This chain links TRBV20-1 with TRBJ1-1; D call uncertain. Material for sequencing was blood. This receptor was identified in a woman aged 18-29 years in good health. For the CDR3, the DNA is TGCAGTGGATCTAGAATAGGGAATAGGACTGAAGCTTTCTTT. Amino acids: CSGSRIGNRTEAFF.